This T cell receptor (beta chain) was captured by sequencing in a study of long-term antiretroviral therapy in people with HIV. Notes on the study in general: The study lacked data on ART adherence, viral resistance or therapy changes.

On this clone itself: Its target is not known.

Trimming took 2 bases from V and 6 from J, leaving 17 bases between them. The CDR3 consists of 16 residues. The V gene's germline CDR1 is SGHDT and CDR2 YYEEEE. This was the immunoSEQ v3.0 assay at survey level. The assay was immunoSEQ multiplex PCR, and TCRdb's table has in-frame clones only and misses some. This sample has about 24,000 clones, with 79% found just once. This sample comprised unsorted PBMCs, obtained 1.2 years after starting antiretroviral therapy. The clonotype originates from a woman in her thirties or forties with HIV. This sequence joins TRBV5-6 and TRBJ1-4; no reliable D call. The CDR3 is CASSLGLSVWDEKLFF. The CDR3 DNA reads as TGTGCCAGCAGCTTAGGCTTAAGCGTCTGGGATGAAAAACTGTTTTTT.